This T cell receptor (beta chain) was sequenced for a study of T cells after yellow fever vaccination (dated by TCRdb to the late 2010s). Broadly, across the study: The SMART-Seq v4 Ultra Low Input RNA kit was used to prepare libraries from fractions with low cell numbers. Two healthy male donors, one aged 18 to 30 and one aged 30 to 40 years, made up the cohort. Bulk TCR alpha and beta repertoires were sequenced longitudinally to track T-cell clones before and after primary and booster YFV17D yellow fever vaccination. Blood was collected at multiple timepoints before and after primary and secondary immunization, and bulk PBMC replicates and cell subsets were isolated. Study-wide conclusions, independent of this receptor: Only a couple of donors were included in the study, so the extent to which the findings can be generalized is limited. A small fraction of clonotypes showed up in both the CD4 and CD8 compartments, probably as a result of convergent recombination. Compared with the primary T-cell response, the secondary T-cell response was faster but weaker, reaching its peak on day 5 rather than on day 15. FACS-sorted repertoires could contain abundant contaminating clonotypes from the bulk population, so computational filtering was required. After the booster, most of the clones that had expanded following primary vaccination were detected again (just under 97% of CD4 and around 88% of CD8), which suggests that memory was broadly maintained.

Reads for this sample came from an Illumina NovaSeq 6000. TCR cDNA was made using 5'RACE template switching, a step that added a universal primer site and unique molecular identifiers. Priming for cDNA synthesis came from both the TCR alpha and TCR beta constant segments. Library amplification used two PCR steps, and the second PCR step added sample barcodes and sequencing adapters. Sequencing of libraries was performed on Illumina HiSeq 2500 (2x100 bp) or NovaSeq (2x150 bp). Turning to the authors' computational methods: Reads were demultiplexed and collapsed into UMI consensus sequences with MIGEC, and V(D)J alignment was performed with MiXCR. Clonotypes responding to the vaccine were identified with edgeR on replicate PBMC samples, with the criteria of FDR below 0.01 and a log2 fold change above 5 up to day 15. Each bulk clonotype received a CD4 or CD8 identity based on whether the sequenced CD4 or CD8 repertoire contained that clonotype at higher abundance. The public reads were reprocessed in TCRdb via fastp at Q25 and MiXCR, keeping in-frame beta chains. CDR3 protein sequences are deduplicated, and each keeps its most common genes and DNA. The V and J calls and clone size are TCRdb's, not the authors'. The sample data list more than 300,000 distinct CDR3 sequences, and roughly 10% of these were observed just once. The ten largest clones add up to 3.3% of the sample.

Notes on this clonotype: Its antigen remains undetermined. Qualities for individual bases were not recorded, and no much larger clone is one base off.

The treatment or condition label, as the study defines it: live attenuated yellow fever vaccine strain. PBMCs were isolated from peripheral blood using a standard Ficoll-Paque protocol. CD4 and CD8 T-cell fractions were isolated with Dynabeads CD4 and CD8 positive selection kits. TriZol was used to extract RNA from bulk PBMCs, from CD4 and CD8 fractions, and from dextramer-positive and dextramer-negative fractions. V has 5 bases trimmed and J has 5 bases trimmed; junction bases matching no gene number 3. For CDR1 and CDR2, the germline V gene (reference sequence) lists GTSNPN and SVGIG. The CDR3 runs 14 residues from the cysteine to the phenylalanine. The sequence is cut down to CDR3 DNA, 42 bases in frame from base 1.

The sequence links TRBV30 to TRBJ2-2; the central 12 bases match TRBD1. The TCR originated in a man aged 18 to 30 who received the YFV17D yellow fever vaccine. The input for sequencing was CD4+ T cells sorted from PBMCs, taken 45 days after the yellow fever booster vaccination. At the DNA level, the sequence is TGTGCCTGGGGGACAGGGGGCTATACCGGGGAGCTGTTTTTT. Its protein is CAWGTGGYTGELFF.